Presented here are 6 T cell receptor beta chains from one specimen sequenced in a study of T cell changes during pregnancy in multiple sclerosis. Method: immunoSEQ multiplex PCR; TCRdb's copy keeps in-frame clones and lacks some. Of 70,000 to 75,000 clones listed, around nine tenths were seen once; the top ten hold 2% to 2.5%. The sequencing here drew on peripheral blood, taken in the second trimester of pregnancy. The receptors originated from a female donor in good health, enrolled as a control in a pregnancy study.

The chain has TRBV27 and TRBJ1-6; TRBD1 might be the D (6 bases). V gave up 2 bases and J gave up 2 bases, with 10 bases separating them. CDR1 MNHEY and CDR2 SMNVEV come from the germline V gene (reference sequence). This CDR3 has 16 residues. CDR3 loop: CASSLRTAPYNSPLHF. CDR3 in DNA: TGTGCCAGCAGTTTAAGGACAGCCCCCTATAATTCACCCCTCCACTTT.

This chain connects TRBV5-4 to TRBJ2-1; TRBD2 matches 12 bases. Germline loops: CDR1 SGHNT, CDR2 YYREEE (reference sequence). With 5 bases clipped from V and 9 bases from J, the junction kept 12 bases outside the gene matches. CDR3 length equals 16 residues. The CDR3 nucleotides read TGTGCCAGCAGGGAAGGGACTAGCGGGTGGGACAGTGAGCAGTTCTTC. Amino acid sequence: CASREGTSGWDSEQFF. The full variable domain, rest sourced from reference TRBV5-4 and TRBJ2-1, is ETGVTQSPTHLIKTRGQQVTLRCSSQSGHNTVSWYQQALGQGPQFIFQYYREEENGRGNFPPRFSGLQFPNYSSELNVNALELDDSALYLCASREGTSGWDSEQFFGPGTRLTVL.

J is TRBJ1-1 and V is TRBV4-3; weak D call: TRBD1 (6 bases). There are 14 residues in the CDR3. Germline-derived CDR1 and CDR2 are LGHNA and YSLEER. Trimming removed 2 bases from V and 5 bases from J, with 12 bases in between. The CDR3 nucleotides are TGCGCCAGCAGCCAAAAACAGGGAAAAACTGAAGCTTTCTTT. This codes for CASSQKQGKTEAFF.

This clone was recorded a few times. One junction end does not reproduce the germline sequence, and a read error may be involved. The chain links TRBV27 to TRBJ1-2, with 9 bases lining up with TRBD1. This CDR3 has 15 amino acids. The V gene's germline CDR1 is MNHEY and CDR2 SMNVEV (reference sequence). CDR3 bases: TGTGCCAGCAGGTTATTTTCGACAGGGGGCTATGGCTACACCTTC. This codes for CASRLFSTGGYGYTF.

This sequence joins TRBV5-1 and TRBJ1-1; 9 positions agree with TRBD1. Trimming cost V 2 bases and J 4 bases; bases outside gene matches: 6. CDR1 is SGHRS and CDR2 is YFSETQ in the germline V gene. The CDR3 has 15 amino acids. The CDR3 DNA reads TGCGCCAGCAGCTTCCGACAGGGGGGGGGCACTGAAGCTTTCTTT. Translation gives CASSFRQGGGTEAFF.

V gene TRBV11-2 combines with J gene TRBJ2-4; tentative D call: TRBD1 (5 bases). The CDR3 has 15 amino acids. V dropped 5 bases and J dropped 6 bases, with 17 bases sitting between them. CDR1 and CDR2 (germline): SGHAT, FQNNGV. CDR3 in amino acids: CASSRTSHDRNIQYF. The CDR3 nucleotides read TGTGCCAGCAGCCGAACCTCCCACGACAGAAACATTCAGTACTTC.